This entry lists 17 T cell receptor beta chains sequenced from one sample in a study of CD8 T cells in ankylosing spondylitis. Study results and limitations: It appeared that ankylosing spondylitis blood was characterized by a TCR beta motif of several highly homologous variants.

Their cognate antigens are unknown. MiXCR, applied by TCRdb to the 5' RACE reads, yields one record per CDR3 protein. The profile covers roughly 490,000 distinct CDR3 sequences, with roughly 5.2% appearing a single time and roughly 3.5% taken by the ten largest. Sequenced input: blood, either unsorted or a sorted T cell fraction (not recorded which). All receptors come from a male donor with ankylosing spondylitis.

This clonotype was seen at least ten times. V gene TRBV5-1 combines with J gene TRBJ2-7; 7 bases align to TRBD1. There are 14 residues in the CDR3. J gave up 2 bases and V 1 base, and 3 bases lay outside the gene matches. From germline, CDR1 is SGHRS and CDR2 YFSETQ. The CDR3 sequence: CASSLRDRTYEQYF. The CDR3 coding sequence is TGCGCCAGCAGCTTGAGGGACAGAACCTACGAGCAGTACTTC.

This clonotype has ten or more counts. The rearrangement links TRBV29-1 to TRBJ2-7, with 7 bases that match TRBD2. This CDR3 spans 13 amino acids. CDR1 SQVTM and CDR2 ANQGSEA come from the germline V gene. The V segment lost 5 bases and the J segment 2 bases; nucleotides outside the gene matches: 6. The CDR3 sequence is CSVTGGETYEQYF. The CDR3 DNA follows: TGCAGCGTTACGGGAGGCGAGACCTACGAGCAGTACTTC.

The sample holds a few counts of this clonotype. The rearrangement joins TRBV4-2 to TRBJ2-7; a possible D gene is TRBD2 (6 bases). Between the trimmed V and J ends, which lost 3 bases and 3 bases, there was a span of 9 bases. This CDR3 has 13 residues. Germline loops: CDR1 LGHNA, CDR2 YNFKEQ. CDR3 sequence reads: CASSQGGFYEQYF. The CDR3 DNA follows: TGTGCCAGCAGCCAGGGGGGTTTCTACGAGCAGTACTTC.

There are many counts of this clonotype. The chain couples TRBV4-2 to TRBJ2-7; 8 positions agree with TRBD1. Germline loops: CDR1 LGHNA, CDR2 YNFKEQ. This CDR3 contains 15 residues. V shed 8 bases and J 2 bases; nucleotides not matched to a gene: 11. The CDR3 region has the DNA TGTGCCAGCGGTAAAAGGACAGGGAGCACCTACGAGCAGTACTTC. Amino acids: CASGKRTGSTYEQYF.

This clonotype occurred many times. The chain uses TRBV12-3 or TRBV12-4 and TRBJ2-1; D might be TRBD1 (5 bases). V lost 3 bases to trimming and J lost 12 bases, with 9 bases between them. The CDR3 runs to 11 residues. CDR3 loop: CASSFGARQFF. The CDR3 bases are TGTGCCAGCAGTTTTGGGGCCCGGCAGTTCTTC.

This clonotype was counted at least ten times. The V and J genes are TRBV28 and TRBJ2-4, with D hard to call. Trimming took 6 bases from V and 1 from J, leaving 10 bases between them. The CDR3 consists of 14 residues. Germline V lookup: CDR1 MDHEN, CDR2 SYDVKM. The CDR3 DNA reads TGTGCCAGCAGGGTGACATCTGCCAAAAACATTCAGTACTTC. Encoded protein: CASRVTSAKNIQYF. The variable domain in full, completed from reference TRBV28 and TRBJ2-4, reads DVKVTQSSRYLVKRTGEKVFLECVQDMDHENMFWYRQDPGLGLRLIYFSYDVKMKEKGDIPEGYSVSREKKERFSLILESASTNQTSMYLCASRVTSAKNIQYFGAGTRLSVL.

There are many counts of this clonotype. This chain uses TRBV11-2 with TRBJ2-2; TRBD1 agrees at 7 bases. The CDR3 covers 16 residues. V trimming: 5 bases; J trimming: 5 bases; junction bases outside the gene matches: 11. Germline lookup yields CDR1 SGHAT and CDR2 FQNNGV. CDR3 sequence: CASSIPRGQGTGELFF. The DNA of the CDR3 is TGTGCCAGCAGCATTCCTAGGGGGCAGGGAACCGGGGAGCTGTTTTTT.

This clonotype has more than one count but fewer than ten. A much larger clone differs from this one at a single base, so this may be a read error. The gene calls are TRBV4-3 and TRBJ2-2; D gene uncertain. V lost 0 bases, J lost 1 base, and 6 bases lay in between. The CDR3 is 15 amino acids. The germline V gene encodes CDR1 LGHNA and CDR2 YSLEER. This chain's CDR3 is CASSQDFRNTGELFF. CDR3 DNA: TGCGCCAGCAGCCAAGATTTCAGGAACACCGGGGAGCTGTTTTTT.

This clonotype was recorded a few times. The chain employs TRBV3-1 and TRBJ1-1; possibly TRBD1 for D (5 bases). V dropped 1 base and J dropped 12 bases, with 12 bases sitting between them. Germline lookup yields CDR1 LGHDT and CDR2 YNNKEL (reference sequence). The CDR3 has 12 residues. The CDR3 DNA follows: TGTGCCAGCAGCCAAGGGGGGGACCGGTCTTTCTTT. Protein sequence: CASSQGGDRSFF.

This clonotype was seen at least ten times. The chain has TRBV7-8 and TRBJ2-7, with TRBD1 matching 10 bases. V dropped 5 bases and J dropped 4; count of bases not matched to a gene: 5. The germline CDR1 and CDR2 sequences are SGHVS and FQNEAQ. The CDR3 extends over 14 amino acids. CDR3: CASSQPGQGYEQYF. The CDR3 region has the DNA TGTGCCAGCAGCCAGCCGGGACAGGGGTACGAGCAGTACTTC.

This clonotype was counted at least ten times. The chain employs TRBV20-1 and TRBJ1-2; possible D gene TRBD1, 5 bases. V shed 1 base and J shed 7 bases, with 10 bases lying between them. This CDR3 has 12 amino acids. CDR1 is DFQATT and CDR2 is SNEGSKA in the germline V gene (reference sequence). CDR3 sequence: CSARVGGVGYTF. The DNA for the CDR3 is TGCAGTGCTAGAGTTGGAGGGGTTGGCTACACCTTC.

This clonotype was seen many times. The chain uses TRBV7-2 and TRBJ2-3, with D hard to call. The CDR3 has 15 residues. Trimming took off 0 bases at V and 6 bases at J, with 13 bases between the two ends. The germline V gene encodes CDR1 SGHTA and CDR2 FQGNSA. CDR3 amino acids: CASSLALGVWDTQYF. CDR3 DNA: TGTGCCAGCAGCTTAGCGTTAGGAGTATGGGATACGCAGTATTTT.

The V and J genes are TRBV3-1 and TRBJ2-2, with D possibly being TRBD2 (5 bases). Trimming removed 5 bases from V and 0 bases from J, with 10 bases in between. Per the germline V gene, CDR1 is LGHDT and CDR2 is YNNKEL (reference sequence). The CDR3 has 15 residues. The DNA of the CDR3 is TGTGCCAGCAGCAAGGAGGTCGCGAACACCGGGGAGCTGTTTTTT. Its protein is CASSKEVANTGELFF.

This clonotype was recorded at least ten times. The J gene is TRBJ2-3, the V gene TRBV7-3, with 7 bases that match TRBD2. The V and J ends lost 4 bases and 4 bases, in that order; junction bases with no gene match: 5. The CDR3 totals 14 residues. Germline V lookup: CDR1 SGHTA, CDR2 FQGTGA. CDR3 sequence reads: CASSWSGASDTQYF. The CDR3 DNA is TGTGCCAGCAGCTGGAGCGGGGCCTCAGATACGCAGTATTTT.

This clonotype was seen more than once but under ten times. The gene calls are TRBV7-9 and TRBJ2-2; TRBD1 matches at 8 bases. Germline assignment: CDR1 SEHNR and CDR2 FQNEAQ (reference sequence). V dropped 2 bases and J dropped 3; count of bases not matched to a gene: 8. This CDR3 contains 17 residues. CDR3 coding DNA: TGTGCCAGCAGCTTAAGGACAGGGAGCGCGTACACCGGGGAGCTGTTTTTT. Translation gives CASSLRTGSAYTGELFF. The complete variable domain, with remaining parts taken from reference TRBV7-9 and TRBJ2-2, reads DTGVSQNPRHKITKRGQNVTFRCDPISEHNRLYWYRQTLGQGPEFLTYFQNEAQLEKSRLLSDRFSAERPKGSFSTLEIQRTEQGDSAMYLCASSLRTGSAYTGELFFGEGSRLTVL.

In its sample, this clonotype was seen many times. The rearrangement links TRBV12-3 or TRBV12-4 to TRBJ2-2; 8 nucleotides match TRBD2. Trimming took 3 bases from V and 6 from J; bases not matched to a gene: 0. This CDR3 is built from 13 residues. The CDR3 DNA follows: TGTGCCAGCAGTTTCGGGAGGGCCGGGGAGCTGTTTTTT. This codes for CASSFGRAGELFF.

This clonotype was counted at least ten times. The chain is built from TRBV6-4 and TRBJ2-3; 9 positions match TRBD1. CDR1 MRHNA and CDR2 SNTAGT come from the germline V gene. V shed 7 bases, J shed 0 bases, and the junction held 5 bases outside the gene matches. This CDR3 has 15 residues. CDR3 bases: TGTGCCAGCACCCCCGGACAGGGGAGCACAGATACGCAGTATTTT. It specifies CASTPGQGSTDTQYF.